This T cell receptor (beta chain) was profiled in a study of blood T cell repertoires in COVID-19. Across the whole study: Samples representing acute and convalescent COVID-19 were sourced from the United States, Italy and Spain. T cells, B-cell-depleted T cells, or PBMCs provided the cDNA or gDNA that served as material.

The germline CDR1 and CDR2 sequences are SNHLY and FYNNEI. The CDR3 totals 14 residues. V shed 4 bases and J 3 bases; nucleotides not matched to a gene: 1. In the authors' methods: Reference gene primer amplification gave nucleated cell count estimates. Produced via immunoSEQ multiplex PCR; TCRdb's table is partial and in-frame only. That table furnishes V, J and clone size, whereas the DNA furnished D and trimming. The sample contains 70,000 to 95,000 clones, roughly 87% of which appear only once. The sample consisted of peripheral blood. The TCR originated in a man between 65 and 85 years old with acute or convalescent COVID-19. The chain has TRBV2 and TRBJ1-5, with TRBD1 identical over 9 bases. CDR3 in DNA: TGTGCCAGCAGTGGGGACAGGGTCAATCAGCCCCAGCATTTT. This sequence encodes CASSGDRVNQPQHF.